This T cell receptor (beta chain) appears in the sequencing data of a study of cytomegalovirus exposure and HLA in healthy donors. Points from the study as a whole: Fewer N-insertions than the roughly 700-donor mean were reportedly shown by an Asian-associated ancestry cluster in a later analysis. Sequencing depth roughly uniform across donors was assumed in presence/absence analyses.

The PCR employed 60 Vbeta primers together with 13 Jbeta primers. How the authors handled the data: Approximately 11 million of the about 80 million unique TCR beta chains counted in a later analysis were shared. The data were produced by immunoSEQ multiplex PCR, yet TCRdb's version contains in-frame clones alone and is incomplete. V and J calls and clone size are those listed in that table; D and trimming were worked out from the DNA. The data contain around 210,000 clones, 70% to 90% of them singletons. Note on this clone: Its matching antigen is unknown.

The TCR comes from a girl aged 2 to 9 in good health and CMV-seronegative. Sequencing was performed on PBMCs.

The CDR3 DNA reads as TGCGCCAGCAGCCTGGGACAGGGGAAAGCCAAAAACATTCAGTACTTC. It yields the protein CASSLGQGKAKNIQYF. The chain is built from TRBV4-1 and TRBJ2-4; 10 positions agree with TRBD1. The trim removed 4 bases at V and 0 bases at J, leaving 3 bases unmatched. The germline V gene has CDR1 MGHRA and CDR2 YSYEKL. The CDR3 loop spans 16 amino acids.